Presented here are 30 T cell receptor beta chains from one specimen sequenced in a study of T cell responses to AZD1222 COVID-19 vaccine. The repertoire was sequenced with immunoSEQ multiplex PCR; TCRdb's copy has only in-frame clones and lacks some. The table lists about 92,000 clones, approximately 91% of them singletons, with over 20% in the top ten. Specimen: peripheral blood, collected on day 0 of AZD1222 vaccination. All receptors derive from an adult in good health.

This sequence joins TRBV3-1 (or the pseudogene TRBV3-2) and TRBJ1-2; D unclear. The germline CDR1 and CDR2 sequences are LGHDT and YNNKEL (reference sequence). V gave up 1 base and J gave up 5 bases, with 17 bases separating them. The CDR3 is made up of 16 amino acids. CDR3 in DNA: TGTGCCAGCAGCCAAGGCGAGACGATCATGAATTATGGCTACACCTTC. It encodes CASSQGETIMNYGYTF.

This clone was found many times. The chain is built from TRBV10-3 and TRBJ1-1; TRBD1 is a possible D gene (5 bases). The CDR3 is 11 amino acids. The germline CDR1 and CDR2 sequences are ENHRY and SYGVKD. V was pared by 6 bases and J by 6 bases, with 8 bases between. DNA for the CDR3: TGTGCCATCAGGCTGGGGGCTGAAGCTTTCTTT. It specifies CAIRLGAEAFF.

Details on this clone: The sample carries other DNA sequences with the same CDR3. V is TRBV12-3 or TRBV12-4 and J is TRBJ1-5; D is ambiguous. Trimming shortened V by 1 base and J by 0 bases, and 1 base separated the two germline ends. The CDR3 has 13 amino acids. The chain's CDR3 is CASSLGSNQPQHF. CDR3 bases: TGTGCCAGCAGTTTAGGTAGCAATCAGCCCCAGCATTTT.

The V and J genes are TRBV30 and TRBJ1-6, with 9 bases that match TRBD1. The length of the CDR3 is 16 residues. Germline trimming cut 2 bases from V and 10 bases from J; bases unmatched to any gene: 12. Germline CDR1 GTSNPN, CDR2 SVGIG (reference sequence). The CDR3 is CAWSHPGTGPGSPLHF. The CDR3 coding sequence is TGTGCCTGGAGTCATCCCGGGACAGGGCCGGGGTCACCCCTCCACTTT.

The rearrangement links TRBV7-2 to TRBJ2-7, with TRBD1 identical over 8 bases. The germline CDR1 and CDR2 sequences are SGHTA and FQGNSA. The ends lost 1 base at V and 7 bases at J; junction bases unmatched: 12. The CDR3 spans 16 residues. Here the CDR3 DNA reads TGTGCCAGCAGCTTAGGGGTTGGGCAGGGGGCGCGAGAGCAGTACTTC. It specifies CASSLGVGQGAREQYF.

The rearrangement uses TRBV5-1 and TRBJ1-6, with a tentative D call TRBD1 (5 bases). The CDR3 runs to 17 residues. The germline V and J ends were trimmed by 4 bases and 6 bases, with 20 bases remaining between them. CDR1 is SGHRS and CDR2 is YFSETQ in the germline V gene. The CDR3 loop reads CASSVGTGGTLNSPLHF. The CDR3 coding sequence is TGCGCCAGCAGCGTTGGTACCGGGGGTACTCTTAATTCACCCCTCCACTTT. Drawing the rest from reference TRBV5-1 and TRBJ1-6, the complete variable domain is KAGVTQTPRYLIKTRGQQVTLSCSPISGHRSVSWYQQTPGQGLQFLFEYFSETQRNKGNFPGRFSGRQFSNSRSEMNVSTLELGDSALYLCASSVGTGGTLNSPLHFGNGTRLTVT.

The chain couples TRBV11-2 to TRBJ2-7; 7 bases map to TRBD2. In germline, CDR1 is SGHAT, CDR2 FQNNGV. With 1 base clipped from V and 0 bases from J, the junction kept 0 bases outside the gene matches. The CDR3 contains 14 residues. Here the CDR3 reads CASSLASGSYEQYF. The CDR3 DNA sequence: TGTGCCAGCAGCTTAGCTAGCGGCTCCTACGAGCAGTACTTC.

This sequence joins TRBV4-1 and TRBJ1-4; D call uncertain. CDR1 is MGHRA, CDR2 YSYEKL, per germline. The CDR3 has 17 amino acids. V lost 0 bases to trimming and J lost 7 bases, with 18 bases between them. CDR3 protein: CASSQDSRNAAGEKLFF. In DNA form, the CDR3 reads TGCGCCAGCAGCCAAGATTCTAGGAACGCTGCTGGTGAAAAACTGTTTTTT.

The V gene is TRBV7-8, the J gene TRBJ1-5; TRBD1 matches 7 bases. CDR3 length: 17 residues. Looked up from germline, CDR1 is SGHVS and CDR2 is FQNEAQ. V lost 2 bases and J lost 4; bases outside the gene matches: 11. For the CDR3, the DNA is TGTGCCAGCAGCTTATTAGAATCGGGACAGCCTAATCAGCCCCAGCATTTT. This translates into CASSLLESGQPNQPQHF.

Here the CDR3 reads CASSVTGGGSEAFF. As DNA, the CDR3 is TGTGCCAGCAGCGTGACAGGGGGCGGTTCTGAAGCTTTCTTT. The chain couples TRBV9 to TRBJ1-1; 10 positions match TRBD1. Germline V lookup: CDR1 SGDLS, CDR2 YYNGEE. V shed 2 bases and J 6 bases; nucleotides not matched to a gene: 4. CDR3 length equals 14 residues. The whole variable domain, remainder taken from reference TRBV9 and TRBJ1-1, is DSGVTQTPKHLITATGQRVTLRCSPRSGDLSVYWYQQSLDQGLQFLIQYYNGEERAKGNILERFSAQQFPDLHSELNLSSLELGDSALYFCASSVTGGGSEAFFGQGTRLTVV.

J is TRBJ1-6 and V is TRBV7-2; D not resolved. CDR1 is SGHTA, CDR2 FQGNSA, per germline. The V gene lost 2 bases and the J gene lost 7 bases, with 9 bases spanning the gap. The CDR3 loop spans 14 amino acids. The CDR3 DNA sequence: TGTGCCAGCAGCTTAAGGCCCAAGAATTCACCCCTCCACTTT. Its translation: CASSLRPKNSPLHF. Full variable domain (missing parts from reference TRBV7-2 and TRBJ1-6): GAGVSQSPSNKVTEKGKDVELRCDPISGHTALYWYRQSLGQGLEFLIYFQGNSAPDKSGLPSDRFSAERTGGSVSTLTIQRTQQEDSAVYLCASSLRPKNSPLHFGNGTRLTVT.

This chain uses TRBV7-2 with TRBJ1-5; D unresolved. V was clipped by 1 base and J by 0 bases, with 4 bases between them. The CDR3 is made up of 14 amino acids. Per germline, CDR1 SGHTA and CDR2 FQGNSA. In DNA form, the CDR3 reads TGTGCCAGCAGCTTAGGACCTAGCAATCAGCCCCAGCATTTT. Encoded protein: CASSLGPSNQPQHF. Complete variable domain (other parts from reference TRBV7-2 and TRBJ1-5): GAGVSQSPSNKVTEKGKDVELRCDPISGHTALYWYRQSLGQGLEFLIYFQGNSAPDKSGLPSDRFSAERTGGSVSTLTIQRTQQEDSAVYLCASSLGPSNQPQHFGDGTRLSIL.

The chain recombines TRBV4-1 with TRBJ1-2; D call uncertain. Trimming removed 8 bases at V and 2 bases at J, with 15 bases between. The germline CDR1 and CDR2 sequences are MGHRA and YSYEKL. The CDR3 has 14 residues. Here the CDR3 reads CASAQSLSNYGYTF. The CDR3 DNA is TGCGCCAGCGCTCAGTCTCTTTCCAACTATGGCTACACCTTC.

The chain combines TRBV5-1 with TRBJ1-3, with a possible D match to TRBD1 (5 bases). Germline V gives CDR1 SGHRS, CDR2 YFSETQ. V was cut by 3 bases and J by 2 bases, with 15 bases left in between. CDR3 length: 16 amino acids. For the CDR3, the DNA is TGCGCCAGCAGCTCCCGAGGGGTCGCGGCTGGAAACACCATATATTTT. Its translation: CASSSRGVAAGNTIYF. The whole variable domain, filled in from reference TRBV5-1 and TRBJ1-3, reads KAGVTQTPRYLIKTRGQQVTLSCSPISGHRSVSWYQQTPGQGLQFLFEYFSETQRNKGNFPGRFSGRQFSNSRSEMNVSTLELGDSALYLCASSSRGVAAGNTIYFGEGSWLTVV.

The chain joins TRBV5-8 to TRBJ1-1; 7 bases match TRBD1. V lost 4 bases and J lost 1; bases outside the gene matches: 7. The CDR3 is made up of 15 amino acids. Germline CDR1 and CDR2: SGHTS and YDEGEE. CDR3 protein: CASSDHRGGNTEAFF. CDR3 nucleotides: TGTGCCAGCAGCGACCACAGGGGTGGGAACACTGAAGCTTTCTTT.

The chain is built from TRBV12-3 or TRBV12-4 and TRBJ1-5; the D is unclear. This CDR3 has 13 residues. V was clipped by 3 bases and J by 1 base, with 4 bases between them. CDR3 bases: TGTGCCAGCAGTTTGCAGAGCAATCAGCCCCAGCATTTT. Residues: CASSLQSNQPQHF.

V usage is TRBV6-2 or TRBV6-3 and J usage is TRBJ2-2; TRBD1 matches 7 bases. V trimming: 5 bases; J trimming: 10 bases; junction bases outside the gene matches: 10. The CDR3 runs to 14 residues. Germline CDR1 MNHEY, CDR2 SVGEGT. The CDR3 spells CASSTLDRAEELFF. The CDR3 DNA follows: TGTGCCAGCAGTACCCTAGACAGGGCAGAGGAGCTGTTTTTT.

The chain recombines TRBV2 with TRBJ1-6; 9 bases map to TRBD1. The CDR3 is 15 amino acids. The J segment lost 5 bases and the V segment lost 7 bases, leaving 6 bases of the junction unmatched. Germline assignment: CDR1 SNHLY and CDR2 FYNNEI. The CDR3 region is CASKRDRANNSPLHF. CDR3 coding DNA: TGTGCCAGCAAGAGGGACAGGGCTAATAATTCACCCCTCCACTTT.

The CDR3 loop reads CASSMTVDYGYTF. The CDR3 DNA reads as TGTGCCAGTAGTATGACGGTTGACTATGGCTACACCTTC. The chain combines TRBV19 with TRBJ1-2; D ambiguous. V gave up 3 bases and J gave up 3 bases, with 8 bases separating them. Germline CDR1 LNHDA, CDR2 SQIVND (reference sequence). The CDR3 extends over 13 amino acids.

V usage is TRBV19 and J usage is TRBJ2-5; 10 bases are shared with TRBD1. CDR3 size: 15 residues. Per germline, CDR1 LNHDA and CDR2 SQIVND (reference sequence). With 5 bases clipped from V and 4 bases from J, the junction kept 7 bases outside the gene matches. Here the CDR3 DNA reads TGTGCCAGTAGTTGGGACAGGGGTTCCGGAGAGACCCAGTACTTC. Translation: CASSWDRGSGETQYF.

The CDR3 region has the DNA TGTGCCAGCAGCTTAGCGCTCCCGGGACAGGGCCTTTACGAGCAGTACTTC. Translation: CASSLALPGQGLYEQYF. The J gene is TRBJ2-7, the V gene TRBV7-2; 9 bases agree with TRBD1. Germline V gene lookup returns CDR1 SGHTA and CDR2 FQGNSA. Trimming removed 0 bases from V and 4 bases from J; junction bases left unmatched: 10. The CDR3 sequence is 17 residues long.

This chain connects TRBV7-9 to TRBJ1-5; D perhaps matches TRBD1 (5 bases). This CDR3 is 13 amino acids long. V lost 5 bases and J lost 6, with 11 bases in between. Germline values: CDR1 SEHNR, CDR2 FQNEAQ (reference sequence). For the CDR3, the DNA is TGTGCCAGCAGCGCCAGGAGGGGTCAGCCCCAGCATTTT. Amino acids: CASSARRGQPQHF.

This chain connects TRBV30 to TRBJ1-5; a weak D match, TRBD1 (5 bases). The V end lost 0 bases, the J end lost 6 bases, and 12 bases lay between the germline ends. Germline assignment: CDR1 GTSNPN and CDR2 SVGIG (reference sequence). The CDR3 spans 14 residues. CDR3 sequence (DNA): TGTGCCTGGAGTGTAATGGCGGGGGTTCAGCCCCAGCATTTT. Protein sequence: CAWSVMAGVQPQHF.

The CDR3 nucleotides are TGTGCCAGCAGCCAAGGCCCCATCCAGAGGAGAACCAGGAGCAATGAGCAGTTCTTC. Translating it yields CASSQGPIQRRTRSNEQFF. The V gene is TRBV3-1 (or the pseudogene TRBV3-2), the J gene TRBJ2-1; D remains ambiguous. Germline CDR1 and CDR2: LGHDT and YNNKEL (reference sequence). Trimming shortened V by 1 base and J by 6 bases, and 25 bases separated the two germline ends. The CDR3 loop spans 19 amino acids.

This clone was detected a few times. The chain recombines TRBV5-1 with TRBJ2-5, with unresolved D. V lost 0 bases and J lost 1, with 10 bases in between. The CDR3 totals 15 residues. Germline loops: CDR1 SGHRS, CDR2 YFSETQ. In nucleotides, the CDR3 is TGCGCCAGCAGCTTGGGGACGGCCGGCCAAGAGACCCAGTACTTC. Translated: CASSLGTAGQETQYF.

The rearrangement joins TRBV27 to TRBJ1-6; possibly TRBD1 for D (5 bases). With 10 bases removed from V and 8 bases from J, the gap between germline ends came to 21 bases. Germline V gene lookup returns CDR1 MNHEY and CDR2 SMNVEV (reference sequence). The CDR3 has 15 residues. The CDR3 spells CAILARDVFYSPLHF. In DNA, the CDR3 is TGTGCCATCCTAGCCCGGGACGTATTTTATTCACCCCTCCACTTT.

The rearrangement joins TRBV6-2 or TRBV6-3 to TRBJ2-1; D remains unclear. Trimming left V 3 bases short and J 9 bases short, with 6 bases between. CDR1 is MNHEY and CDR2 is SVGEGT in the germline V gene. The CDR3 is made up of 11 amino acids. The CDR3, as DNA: TGTGCCAGCAGTTATGGGATTGAGCAGTTCTTC. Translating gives CASSYGIEQFF.

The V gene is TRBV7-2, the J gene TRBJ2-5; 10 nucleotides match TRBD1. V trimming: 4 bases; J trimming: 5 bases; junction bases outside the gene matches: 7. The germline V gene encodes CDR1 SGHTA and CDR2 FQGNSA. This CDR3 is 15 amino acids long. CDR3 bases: TGTGCCAGCAGCTCACCCTCGGGACAGGGGGAGACCCAGTACTTC. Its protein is CASSSPSGQGETQYF.

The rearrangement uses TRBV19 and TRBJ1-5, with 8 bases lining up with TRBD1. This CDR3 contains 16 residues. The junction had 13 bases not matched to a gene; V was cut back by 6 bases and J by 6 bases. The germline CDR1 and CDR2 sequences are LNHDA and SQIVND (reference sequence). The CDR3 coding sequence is TGTGCCAGTAGGACTTTCGACCGGACAGGGAGTCAGCCCCAGCATTTT. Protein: CASRTFDRTGSQPQHF. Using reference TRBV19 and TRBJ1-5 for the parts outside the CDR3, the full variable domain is DGGITQSPKYLFRKEGQNVTLSCEQNLNHDAMYWYRQDPGQGLRLIYYSQIVNDFQKGDIAEGYSVSREKKESFPLTVTSAQKNPTAFYLCASRTFDRTGSQPQHFGDGTRLSIL.

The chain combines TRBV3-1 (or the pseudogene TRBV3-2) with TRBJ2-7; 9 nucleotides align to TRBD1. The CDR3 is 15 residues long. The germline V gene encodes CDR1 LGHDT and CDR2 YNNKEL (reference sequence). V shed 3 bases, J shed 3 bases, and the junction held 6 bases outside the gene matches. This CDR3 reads CASSQFLTGGYEQYF. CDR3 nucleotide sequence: TGTGCCAGCAGCCAGTTCTTGACAGGGGGCTACGAGCAGTACTTC.